Many counts were recorded for the clone carrying this TCR beta chain. Different DNA sequences within this sample yield the same CDR3. Trimming left V 3 bases short and J 1 base short, with 18 bases between. Per germline, CDR1 GTSNPN and CDR2 SVGIG (reference sequence). This CDR3 comprises 16 residues. TCRdb re-called the PCR reads through MiXCR. The table records 20,000 to 25,000 clones, about a fifth of them present only once. Thyroid surgery took place with no prior treatment in any patient. The entry originates in a study of metastatic and nonmetastatic thyroid tumors. Study in general: Both malignant and benign thyroid patients supplied peripheral blood and tumor or nodule tissue samples, across which the repertoires of these patients were then compared.

The chain carries TRBV30 and TRBJ1-2, with unresolved D. The specimen was blood. The receptor's source is a female donor with papillary thyroid cancer or a benign thyroid nodule (not recorded which). Some clones in this sample may be carry-over from other donors' samples. The CDR3 sequence: CAWSTSAARDNYGYTF. The CDR3 coding sequence is TGTGCCTGGAGCACCTCAGCAGCGAGGGATAACTATGGCTACACCTTC.